This is a list of T cell receptor beta chains from one sample in a study of blood T cell repertoires in COVID-19. Some clones are missing from TCRdb's copy, which holds only in-frame ones; the method was immunoSEQ multiplex PCR. Of more than 60,000 clones detected, around 91% appear once; the ten largest clones hold 5% to 6%. The sequenced material came from peripheral blood. Receptors were obtained from a man aged 50-59 years with acute or convalescent COVID-19. CDR3s include the opening cysteine and the closing phenylalanine or tryptophan. The order of the fields is J gene, clone size, D gene, V gene, CDR3 protein, CDR3 DNA. A D gene is named only where the DNA matches it firmly. Size values are once, few and many counts, or a class for expanded clones, and some rows have none.

j_gene: TRBJ1-5
abundance: -
d_gene: -
v_gene: TRBV12-3/TRBV12-4
CDR3aa: CASGGADNQPQHF
CDR3nt: TGTGCCAGCGGTGGGGCGGATAATCAGCCCCAGCATTTT

j_gene: TRBJ2-7
abundance: -
d_gene: -
v_gene: TRBV3-1/TRBV3-2
CDR3aa: CASSQAAGKAYEQYF
CDR3nt: TGTGCCAGCAGCCAAGCGGCGGGGAAGGCCTACGAGCAGTACTTC

j_gene: TRBJ2-1
abundance: -
d_gene: -
v_gene: TRBV28
CDR3aa: CASRPNHYSYNEQFF
CDR3nt: TGTGCCAGCAGGCCTAATCACTACTCCTACAATGAGCAGTTCTTC

j_gene: TRBJ1-3
abundance: -
d_gene: TRBD1
v_gene: TRBV24-1
CDR3aa: CATSDGTDRYSGNTIYF
CDR3nt: TGTGCCACCAGTGATGGAACGGACAGGTACTCTGGAAACACCATATATTTT

j_gene: TRBJ2-7
abundance: once
d_gene: -
v_gene: TRBV2
CDR3aa: CAIRRSSYEQYF
CDR3nt: TGTGCCATCCGGAGGAGCTCCTACGAGCAGTACTTC

j_gene: TRBJ2-1
abundance: -
d_gene: -
v_gene: TRBV5-4
CDR3aa: CASSFSANTYNEQFF
CDR3nt: TGTGCCAGCAGCTTCTCAGCGAACACCTACAATGAGCAGTTCTTC

j_gene: TRBJ2-7
abundance: -
d_gene: TRBD2
v_gene: TRBV3-1/TRBV3-2
CDR3aa: CASSRGGNSYEQYF
CDR3nt: TGTGCCAGCAGCCGGGGGGGGAACTCCTACGAGCAGTACTTC

j_gene: TRBJ2-7
abundance: -
d_gene: -
v_gene: TRBV30
CDR3aa: CAWSRFRVGEQYF
CDR3nt: TGTGCCTGGAGTAGATTCAGGGTGGGCGAGCAGTACTTC

j_gene: TRBJ1-5
abundance: -
d_gene: -
v_gene: TRBV27
CDR3aa: CASSLTGQKHQPQHF
CDR3nt: TGTGCCAGCAGTTTAACCGGACAAAAACATCAGCCCCAGCATTTT

j_gene: TRBJ2-2
abundance: -
d_gene: -
v_gene: TRBV11-3
CDR3aa: CASSLAGGELFF
CDR3nt: TGTGCCAGCAGCTTAGCCGGCGGGGAGCTGTTTTTT

j_gene: TRBJ1-5
abundance: -
d_gene: -
v_gene: TRBV10-3
CDR3aa: CAISEGIWYSNQPQHF
CDR3nt: TGTGCCATCAGTGAGGGCATCTGGTATAGCAATCAGCCCCAGCATTTT

j_gene: TRBJ2-1
abundance: -
d_gene: TRBD2
v_gene: TRBV5-1
CDR3aa: CASSLETSGRLDEQFF
CDR3nt: TGCGCCAGCAGCTTGGAAACTAGCGGGAGGTTGGATGAGCAGTTCTTC

j_gene: TRBJ2-7
abundance: -
d_gene: TRBD1
v_gene: TRBV7-9
CDR3aa: CASSSTGAEQYF
CDR3nt: TGTGCCAGCAGCTCGACAGGGGCCGAGCAGTACTTC

j_gene: TRBJ2-7
abundance: once
d_gene: TRBD2
v_gene: TRBV18
CDR3aa: CASSPNLIVAGAYEQYF
CDR3nt: TGTGCCAGCTCACCCAACTTGATTGTAGCGGGAGCCTACGAGCAGTACTTC

j_gene: TRBJ2-7
abundance: many
d_gene: -
v_gene: TRBV30
CDR3aa: CAWSVQAVQYF
CDR3nt: TGTGCCTGGAGTGTACAGGCGGTGCAGTACTTC

j_gene: TRBJ2-1
abundance: -
d_gene: -
v_gene: TRBV6-4
CDR3aa: CATRLGNEQFF
CDR3nt: TGTGCCACCCGACTAGGGAATGAGCAGTTCTTC

j_gene: TRBJ1-2
abundance: -
d_gene: TRBD1
v_gene: TRBV6-5
CDR3aa: CASSGQGRYGYTF
CDR3nt: TGTGCCAGCAGCGGACAGGGACGGTATGGCTACACCTTC

j_gene: TRBJ1-4
abundance: -
d_gene: -
v_gene: TRBV7-9
CDR3aa: CASSPSQALNEKLFF
CDR3nt: TGTGCCAGCAGCCCCTCACAGGCCTTGAATGAAAAACTGTTTTTT